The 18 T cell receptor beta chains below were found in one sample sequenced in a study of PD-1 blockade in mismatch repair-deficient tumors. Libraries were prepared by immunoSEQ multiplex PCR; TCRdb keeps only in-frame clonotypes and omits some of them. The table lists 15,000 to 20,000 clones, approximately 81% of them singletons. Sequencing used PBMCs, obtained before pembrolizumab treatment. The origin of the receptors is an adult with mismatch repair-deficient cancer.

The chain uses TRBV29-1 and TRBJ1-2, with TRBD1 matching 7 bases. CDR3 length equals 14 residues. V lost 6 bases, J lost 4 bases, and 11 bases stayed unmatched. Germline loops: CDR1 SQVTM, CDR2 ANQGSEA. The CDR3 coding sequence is TGCAGCGTAAATGACAGGGCCGCTAGCTATGGCTACACCTTC. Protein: CSVNDRAASYGYTF.

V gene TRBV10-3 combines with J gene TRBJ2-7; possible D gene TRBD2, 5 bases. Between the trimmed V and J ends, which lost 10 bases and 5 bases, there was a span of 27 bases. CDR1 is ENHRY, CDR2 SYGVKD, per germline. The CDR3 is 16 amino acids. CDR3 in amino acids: CATLPSKGGGSDEQYF. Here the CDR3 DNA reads TGTGCCACCCTACCGTCCAAGGGTGGTGGTAGCGACGAGCAGTACTTC.

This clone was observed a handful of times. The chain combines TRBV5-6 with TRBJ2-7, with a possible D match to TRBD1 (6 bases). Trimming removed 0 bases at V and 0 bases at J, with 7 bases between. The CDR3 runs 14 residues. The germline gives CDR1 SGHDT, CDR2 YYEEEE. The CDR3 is CASSLGGPSYEQYF. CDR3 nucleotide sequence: TGTGCCAGCAGCTTGGGGGGGCCCTCCTACGAGCAGTACTTC. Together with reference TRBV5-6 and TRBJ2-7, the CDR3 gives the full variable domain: DAGVTQSPTHLIKTRGQQVTLRCSPKSGHDTVSWYQQALGQGPQFIFQYYEEEERQRGNFPDRFSGHQFPNYSSELNVNALLLGDSALYLCASSLGGPSYEQYFGPGTRLTVT.

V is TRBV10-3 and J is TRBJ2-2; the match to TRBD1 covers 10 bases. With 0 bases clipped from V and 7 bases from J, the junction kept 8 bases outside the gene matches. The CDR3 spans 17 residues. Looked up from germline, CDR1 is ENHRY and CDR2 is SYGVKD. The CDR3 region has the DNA TGTGCCATCAGTGAGTCGTCGGGACAGGGGAAGGTCGGGGAGCTGTTTTTT. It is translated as CAISESSGQGKVGELFF.

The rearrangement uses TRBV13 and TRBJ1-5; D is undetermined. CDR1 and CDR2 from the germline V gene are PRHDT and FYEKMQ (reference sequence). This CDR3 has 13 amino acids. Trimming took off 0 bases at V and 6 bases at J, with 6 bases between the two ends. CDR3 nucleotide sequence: TGTGCCAGCAGCTTAGGTAAAGGTCAGCCCCAGCATTTT. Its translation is CASSLGKGQPQHF.

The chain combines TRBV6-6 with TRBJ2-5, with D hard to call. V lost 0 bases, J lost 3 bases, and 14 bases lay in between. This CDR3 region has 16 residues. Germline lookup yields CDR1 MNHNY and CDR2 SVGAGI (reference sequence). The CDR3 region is CASSYSNLGMKETQYF. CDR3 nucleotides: TGTGCCAGCAGTTACTCGAACCTAGGAATGAAAGAGACCCAGTACTTC.

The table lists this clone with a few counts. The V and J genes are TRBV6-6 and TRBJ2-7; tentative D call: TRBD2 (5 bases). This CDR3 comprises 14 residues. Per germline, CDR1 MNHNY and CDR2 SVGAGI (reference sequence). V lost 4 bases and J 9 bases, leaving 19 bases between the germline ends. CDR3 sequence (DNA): TGTGCCAGCAGTTTCTCGGGGTTTGATTCGGGGCAGTACTTC. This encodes CASSFSGFDSGQYF.

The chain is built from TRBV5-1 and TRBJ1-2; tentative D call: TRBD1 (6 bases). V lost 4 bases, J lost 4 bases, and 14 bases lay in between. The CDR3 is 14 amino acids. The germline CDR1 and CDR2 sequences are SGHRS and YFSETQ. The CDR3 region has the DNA TGCGCCAGCAGCCCGGGAGGGGGAGGCTATGGCTACACCTTC. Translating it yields CASSPGGGGYGYTF. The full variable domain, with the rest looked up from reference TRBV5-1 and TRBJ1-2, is KAGVTQTPRYLIKTRGQQVTLSCSPISGHRSVSWYQQTPGQGLQFLFEYFSETQRNKGNFPGRFSGRQFSNSRSEMNVSTLELGDSALYLCASSPGGGGYGYTFGSGTRLTVV.

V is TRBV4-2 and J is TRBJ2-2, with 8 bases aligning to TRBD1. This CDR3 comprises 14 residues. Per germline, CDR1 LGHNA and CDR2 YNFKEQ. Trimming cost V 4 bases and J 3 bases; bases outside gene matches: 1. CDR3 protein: CASSPGQDTGELFF. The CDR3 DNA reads TGTGCCAGCAGCCCGGGACAGGACACCGGGGAGCTGTTTTTT.

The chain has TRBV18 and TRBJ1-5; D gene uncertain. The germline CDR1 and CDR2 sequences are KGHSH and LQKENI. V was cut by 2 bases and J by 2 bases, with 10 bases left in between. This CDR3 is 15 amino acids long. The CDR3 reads CASSPYEGGNQPQHF. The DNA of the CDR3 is TGTGCCAGCTCACCATATGAAGGCGGCAATCAGCCCCAGCATTTT.

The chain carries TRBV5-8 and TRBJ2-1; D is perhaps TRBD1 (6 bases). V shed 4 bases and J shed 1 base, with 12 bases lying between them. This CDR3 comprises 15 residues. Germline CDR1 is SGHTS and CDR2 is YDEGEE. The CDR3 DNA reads TGTGCCAGCAGCCTATGGGGGCCGTCCTACAATGAGCAGTTCTTC. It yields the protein CASSLWGPSYNEQFF.

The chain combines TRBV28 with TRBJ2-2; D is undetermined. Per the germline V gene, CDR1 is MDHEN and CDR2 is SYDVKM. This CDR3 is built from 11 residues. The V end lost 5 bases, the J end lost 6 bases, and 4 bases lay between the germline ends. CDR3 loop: CASSVPGELFF. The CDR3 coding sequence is TGTGCCAGCAGTGTTCCCGGGGAGCTGTTTTTT.

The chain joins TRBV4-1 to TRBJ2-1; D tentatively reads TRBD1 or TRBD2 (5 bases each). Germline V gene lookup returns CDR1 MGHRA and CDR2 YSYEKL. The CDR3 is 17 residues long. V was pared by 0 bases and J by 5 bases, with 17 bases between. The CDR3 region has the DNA TGCGCCAGCAGCCAAGACCCTCTGGGACGGGGAGACAATGAGCAGTTCTTC. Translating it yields CASSQDPLGRGDNEQFF.

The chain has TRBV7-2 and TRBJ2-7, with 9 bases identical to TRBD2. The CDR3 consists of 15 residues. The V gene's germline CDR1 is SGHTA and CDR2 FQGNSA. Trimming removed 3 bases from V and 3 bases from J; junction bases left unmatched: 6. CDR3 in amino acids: CASSFRTSAFYEQYF. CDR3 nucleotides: TGTGCCAGCAGCTTCCGGACTAGCGCATTCTACGAGCAGTACTTC.

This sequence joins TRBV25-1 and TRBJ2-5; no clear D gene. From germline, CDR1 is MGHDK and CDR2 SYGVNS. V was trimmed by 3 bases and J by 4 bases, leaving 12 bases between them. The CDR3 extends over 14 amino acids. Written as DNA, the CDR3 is TGTGCCAGCAGTGAGTACAGTTCCCGAGAGACCCAGTACTTC. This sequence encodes CASSEYSSRETQYF.

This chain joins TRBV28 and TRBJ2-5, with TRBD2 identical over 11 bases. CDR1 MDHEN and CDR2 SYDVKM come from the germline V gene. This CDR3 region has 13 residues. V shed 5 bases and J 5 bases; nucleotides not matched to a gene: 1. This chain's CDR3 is CASSIAGGETQYF. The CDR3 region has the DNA TGTGCCAGCAGTATAGCGGGAGGGGAGACCCAGTACTTC.

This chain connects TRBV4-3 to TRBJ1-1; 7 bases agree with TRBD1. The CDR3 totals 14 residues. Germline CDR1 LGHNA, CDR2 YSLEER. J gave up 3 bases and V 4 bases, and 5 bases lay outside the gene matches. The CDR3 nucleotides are TGCGCCAGCAGCCTAAGAACAGGGGACACTGAAGCTTTCTTT. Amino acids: CASSLRTGDTEAFF.

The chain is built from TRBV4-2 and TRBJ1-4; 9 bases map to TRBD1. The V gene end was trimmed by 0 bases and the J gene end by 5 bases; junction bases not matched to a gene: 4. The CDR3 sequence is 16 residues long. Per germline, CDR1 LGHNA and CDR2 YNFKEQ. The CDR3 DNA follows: TGTGCCAGCAGCCAAGATACGGGACAGGGAAATGAAAAACTGTTTTTT. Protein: CASSQDTGQGNEKLFF.